These 12 T cell receptor beta chains came from one sample sequenced in a study of regulatory T cells. Points from the study as a whole: In CD3G-deficient patients, conventional CD4+ T cells were enriched for hydrophobic CDR3 residues at positions 6 and 7.

Which antigens these TCRs recognize remains unknown. Primers: 52 TRBV forward and 13 TRBJ reverse. The repertoire was sequenced with immunoSEQ multiplex PCR; TCRdb's copy has only in-frame clones and lacks some. This sample has some 38,000 clones; approximately 91% occur once, and the top ten carry more than 2%. What was sequenced was conventional CD4+ T cells sorted from blood. The receptor set was obtained from a young adult with CD3G deficiency.

J is TRBJ2-5 and V is TRBV6-1; D is unresolved. The CDR3 covers 14 residues. Germline lookup yields CDR1 MNHNS and CDR2 SASEGT. Trimming cost V 1 base and J 4 bases, with 10 bases left between them. CDR3 DNA sequence: TGTGCCAGCAGTGAAGAGTGGCGTGGAGAGACCCAGTACTTC. Amino acids: CASSEEWRGETQYF.

The rearrangement joins TRBV7-2 to TRBJ2-6; a possible D gene is TRBD2 (5 bases). The V gene lost 4 bases and the J gene lost 4 bases, with 11 bases spanning the gap. Germline CDR1 is SGHTA and CDR2 is FQGNSA. There are 15 residues in the CDR3. CDR3 amino acids: CASSSERAGANVLTF. CDR3 nucleotide sequence: TGTGCCAGCAGCTCCGAGAGGGCCGGGGCCAACGTCCTGACTTTC.

The chain uses TRBV7-2 and TRBJ1-6; a possible D gene is TRBD1 (6 bases). This CDR3 contains 14 residues. Trimming stripped 1 base from V and 10 bases from J, with 11 bases between. CDR1 and CDR2 (germline): SGHTA, FQGNSA. CDR3 coding DNA: TGTGCCAGCAGCTTAGGGGGGCTCCGGTCACCCCTCCACTTT. Translating it yields CASSLGGLRSPLHF.

This chain links TRBV9 with TRBJ2-7, with D possibly being TRBD2 (6 bases). The CDR3 is made up of 15 amino acids. The V and J ends lost 0 bases and 3 bases respectively, with 13 bases between them. Germline values: CDR1 SGDLS, CDR2 YYNGEE. The CDR3 DNA reads as TGTGCCAGCAGCGTAGGATATGGACTACACTACGAGCAGTACTTC. Translating gives CASSVGYGLHYEQYF.

In its sample, this clone was seen once. The V gene is TRBV6-1, the J gene TRBJ2-2; 7 bases are shared with TRBD1. Per germline, CDR1 MNHNS and CDR2 SASEGT. With V trimmed by 6 bases and J by 0 bases, 1 base remained unmatched. The CDR3 has 14 amino acids. The CDR3 DNA reads as TGTGCCAGCAGGGGACAGCCGAACACCGGGGAGCTGTTTTTT. The encoded protein is CASRGQPNTGELFF.

This clone was seen only once. V usage is TRBV28 and J usage is TRBJ2-3, with TRBD2 matching 8 bases. The V gene's germline CDR1 is MDHEN and CDR2 SYDVKM. The CDR3 has 16 residues. V trimming: 3 bases; J trimming: 8 bases; junction bases outside the gene matches: 13. The CDR3 protein is CASSFKVVAGHGTQYF. The CDR3 nucleotides are TGTGCCAGCAGTTTTAAGGTGGTAGCGGGACATGGTACGCAGTATTTT.

Concerning this clone: The sample has other DNA sequences that encode this CDR3 too. The chain couples TRBV7-9 to TRBJ2-1; the D is unclear. The V gene lost 5 bases and the J gene lost 0 bases, with 5 bases spanning the gap. Germline V gene data show CDR1 as SEHNR and CDR2 as FQNEAQ (reference sequence). The CDR3 loop spans 13 amino acids. The CDR3 protein is CASSLGSYNEQFF. The CDR3 nucleotides read TGTGCCAGCAGCCTGGGCTCCTACAATGAGCAGTTCTTC.

This chain joins TRBV11-2 and TRBJ2-1; D gene ambiguous. V lost 2 bases to trimming and J lost 10 bases, with 12 bases between them. Germline CDR1 reads SGHAT; CDR2 reads FQNNGV. The CDR3 consists of 13 residues. CDR3 loop: CASSLIPFQEQFF. The CDR3 coding sequence is TGTGCCAGCAGCTTAATCCCCTTTCAGGAGCAGTTCTTC.

The chain couples TRBV6-1 to TRBJ1-2; a weak D match, TRBD1 (6 bases). The CDR3 covers 15 residues. The germline V and J ends were trimmed by 5 bases and 4 bases, with 17 bases remaining between them. CDR1 is MNHNS, CDR2 SASEGT, per germline. CDR3 region: CASSRILQGFYGYTF. For the CDR3, the DNA is TGTGCCAGCAGTCGAATATTACAGGGCTTCTATGGCTACACCTTC.

The CDR3 loop reads CASSYRNTEAFF. In DNA, the CDR3 is TGTGCCAGCAGCTACCGAAACACTGAAGCTTTCTTT. The V gene is TRBV7-9, the J gene TRBJ1-1; D ambiguous. Deletions cut 4 bases from V and 2 bases from J, with 5 bases between. The CDR3 is 12 residues long. CDR1 is SEHNR, CDR2 FQNEAQ, per germline (reference sequence).

There are a few counts of this clone. Within the sample, other DNA sequences also encode this same CDR3. The chain uses TRBV7-8 and TRBJ2-7; a possible D gene is TRBD2 (6 bases). Trimming stripped 2 bases from V and 6 bases from J, with 20 bases between. CDR3 length: 16 amino acids. Germline CDR1 reads SGHVS; CDR2 reads FQNEAQ. The CDR3: CASSLRDWVGGGEQYF. CDR3 nucleotide sequence: TGTGCCAGCAGCTTACGGGATTGGGTGGGGGGTGGCGAGCAGTACTTC.

In its sample, this clone was seen once. This sequence joins TRBV28 and TRBJ2-7; 12 nucleotides match TRBD1. The CDR3 totals 15 residues. V lost 4 bases to trimming and J lost 5 bases; unmatched junction nucleotides: 6. CDR1 is MDHEN and CDR2 is SYDVKM in the germline V gene. The CDR3 here is CASSSPGQGAHEQYF. CDR3 nucleotide sequence: TGTGCCAGCAGTTCCCCGGGACAGGGGGCCCACGAGCAGTACTTC.